The clone carrying this T cell receptor (beta chain) was observed a few times. Trimming left V 4 bases short and J 9 bases short, with 14 bases between. This CDR3 is built from 14 residues. Germline loops: CDR1 SGHRS, CDR2 YFSETQ. The data stem from a study of blood T cell repertoires in COVID-19. Study details: The samples span acute and convalescent COVID-19 from the United States, Italy and Spain. The cDNA or gDNA used as material had been derived from T cells, B-cell-depleted T cells, or PBMCs.

Authors' analysis steps: From reference gene primer amplification, estimates of nucleated cell counts were derived. Method: immunoSEQ multiplex PCR; TCRdb's copy keeps in-frame clones and lacks some. The DNA was the basis for D and trimming; V, J and clone size are from that table. The table includes around 65,000 clones, about 80% detected once. The rearrangement joins TRBV5-1 to TRBJ1-6, with D hard to call. The receptor was derived from a man older than 75 with active COVID-19. Sequenced input: peripheral blood. CDR3 sequence (DNA): TGCGCCAGCAGCGAGGGCGGTGCCGGTTCACCCCTCCACTTT. It translates to CASSEGGAGSPLHF.